This is a list of T cell receptor beta chains from one sample in a study of cytomegalovirus exposure and HLA in healthy donors. TCRdb's copy holds only in-frame clones and misses some; the assay was immunoSEQ multiplex PCR. Its table records roughly 100,000 clones. Sequenced material: PBMCs. The source is a man over 45 in good health and CMV-seropositive. The CDR3 runs from the conserved cysteine through the conserved F or W. The D gene is left open where the match is weak.

j_call: TRBJ2-3
d_call: .
v_call: TRBV29-1
cdr3_aa: CSAPRGYSTDTQYF
cdr3_nt: TGCAGCGCCCCCAGGGGTTATAGCACAGATACGCAGTATTTT

j_call: TRBJ1-2
d_call: TRBD1
v_call: TRBV28
cdr3_aa: CASSSRTGVSGYTF
cdr3_nt: TGTGCCAGCAGTTCCCGGACAGGGGTTAGTGGCTACACCTTC

j_call: TRBJ1-5
d_call: .
v_call: TRBV10-3
cdr3_aa: CAISESPPRGQPQHF
cdr3_nt: TGTGCCATCAGTGAGTCCCCCCCGCGGGGTCAGCCCCAGCATTTT

j_call: TRBJ2-6
d_call: .
v_call: TRBV9
cdr3_aa: CASSVVIRDIGPFSGANVLTF
cdr3_nt: TGTGCCAGCAGCGTAGTAATCCGGGACATTGGGCCCTTCTCTGGGGCCAACGTCCTGACTTTC

j_call: TRBJ2-2
d_call: .
v_call: TRBV28
cdr3_aa: CASSYRIDTGELFF
cdr3_nt: TGTGCCAGCAGTTACAGGATAGACACCGGGGAGCTGTTTTTT

j_call: TRBJ2-1
d_call: .
v_call: TRBV11-3
cdr3_aa: CASSLWRDGDGEQFF
cdr3_nt: TGTGCCAGCAGCCTATGGCGGGATGGAGACGGTGAGCAGTTCTTC

j_call: TRBJ1-5
d_call: .
v_call: TRBV19
cdr3_aa: CASSISYRAPQPQHF
cdr3_nt: TGTGCCAGTAGTATAAGTTACAGGGCGCCTCAGCCCCAGCATTTT

j_call: TRBJ1-1
d_call: .
v_call: TRBV4-2
cdr3_aa: CASSTGVGTEAFF
cdr3_nt: TGTGCCAGCAGCACGGGGGTGGGCACTGAAGCTTTCTTT

j_call: TRBJ1-2
d_call: .
v_call: TRBV7-9
cdr3_aa: CASSSAPTRGGGYTF
cdr3_nt: TGTGCCAGCAGCTCCGCACCCACCCGGGGGGGTGGCTACACCTTC

j_call: TRBJ2-3
d_call: TRBD2
v_call: TRBV28
cdr3_aa: CASSFEGPGLAGGSTQYF
cdr3_nt: TGTGCCAGCAGTTTTGAGGGCCCCGGACTAGCGGGAGGATCTACGCAGTATTTT

j_call: TRBJ1-1
d_call: .
v_call: TRBV9
cdr3_aa: CASSPSGGVNTEAFF
cdr3_nt: TGTGCCAGCAGCCCAAGCGGGGGGGTGAACACTGAAGCTTTCTTT

j_call: TRBJ1-1
d_call: .
v_call: TRBV27
cdr3_aa: CASLLPNASEGRTDTEAFF
cdr3_nt: TGTGCCAGCCTATTACCAAATGCTTCGGAGGGCAGGACGGACACTGAAGCTTTCTTT

j_call: TRBJ1-1
d_call: .
v_call: TRBV20-1
cdr3_aa: CSARRDTEAFF
cdr3_nt: TGCAGTGCTAGACGGGACACTGAAGCTTTCTTT

j_call: TRBJ2-7
d_call: .
v_call: TRBV6-6
cdr3_aa: CASNDSGQGGSEQYF
cdr3_nt: TGTGCCAGCAACGACTCAGGGCAGGGGGGCTCCGAGCAGTACTTC